This T cell receptor beta chain was recovered during a study of cytomegalovirus exposure and HLA in healthy donors. General study points: TCR beta sequences numbering about 17,000 were associated with HLA alleles at 0.05 false discovery rate in a later analysis.

Germline assignment: CDR1 ENHRY and CDR2 SYGVKD. CDR3 size: 16 residues. V was cut by 8 bases and J by 7 bases, with 23 bases left in between. This clone was detected only once. Antigen unknown. This PCR relied on a set of 60 Vbeta primers and 13 Jbeta primers. Assay: immunoSEQ multiplex PCR; the TCRdb copy retains only in-frame clones and omits some. This sample yields 100,000 to 150,000 clones, of which under 85% are seen a single time; around 3.9% belongs to the top ten. The sequenced sample was PBMCs. The chain combines TRBV10-3 with TRBJ2-2, with D maybe TRBD1 (6 bases). This clonotype was obtained from a woman between 45 and 60 years old in good health and CMV-seropositive. CDR3 region: CAISREGGPKYGELFF. As DNA, the CDR3 is TGTGCCATCTCACGGGAAGGGGGACCGAAGTACGGGGAGCTGTTTTTT.